These 13 T cell receptor beta chains came from one sample sequenced in a study of blood T cell repertoires in COVID-19. TCRdb's copy holds only in-frame clones and misses some; the assay was immunoSEQ multiplex PCR. The table has around 200,000 clones, roughly nine tenths seen once. The sequencing sample was made of PBMCs or T cells enriched from blood (not recorded which). The receptors originated from a woman between 25 and 40 years old who had recovered from COVID-19.

In its sample, this clone was seen once. The rearrangement links TRBV13 to TRBJ1-5, with D hard to call. Per germline, CDR1 PRHDT and CDR2 FYEKMQ (reference sequence). This CDR3 is 12 amino acids long. Trimming took 2 bases from V and 6 from J, leaving 5 bases between them. Here the CDR3 DNA reads TGTGCCAGCAGCTTACATTCTCAGCCCCAGCATTTT. This sequence encodes CASSLHSQPQHF.

This clone was seen just once. The V gene is TRBV7-3, the J gene TRBJ2-5; TRBD1 agrees at 8 bases. The length of the CDR3 is 18 residues. Germline CDR1 is SGHTA and CDR2 is FQGTGA. Trimming took 5 bases from V and 4 from J; bases not matched to a gene: 18. The CDR3 spells CASSPGAGWQGARETQYF. The DNA of the CDR3 is TGTGCCAGCAGCCCGGGTGCGGGGTGGCAGGGGGCTCGAGAGACCCAGTACTTC.

V and J are TRBV28 and TRBJ2-3; 7 bases are shared with TRBD2. Germline lookup yields CDR1 MDHEN and CDR2 SYDVKM. V lost 7 bases, J lost 0 bases, and 7 bases stayed unmatched. The CDR3 extends over 15 amino acids. CDR3: CASTRLAGSTDTQYF. CDR3 bases: TGTGCCAGCACCAGATTAGCGGGTAGCACAGATACGCAGTATTTT.

The chain links TRBV6-5 to TRBJ1-4; D is uncertain. This CDR3 has 15 residues. Trimming removed 0 bases from V and 7 bases from J, with 12 bases in between. The germline CDR1 and CDR2 sequences are MNHEY and SVGAGI. CDR3 in amino acids: CASSYSSGYGEKLFF. CDR3 sequence (DNA): TGTGCCAGCAGTTACTCGTCGGGGTACGGTGAAAAACTGTTTTTT.

The V gene is TRBV5-1, the J gene TRBJ2-1; TRBD2 agrees at 8 bases. With V trimmed by 2 bases and J by 5 bases, 3 bases remained unmatched. The CDR3 spans 14 residues. Germline CDR1 SGHRS, CDR2 YFSETQ. CDR3 in amino acids: CASSLRRGDNEQFF. As DNA, the CDR3 is TGCGCCAGCAGCTTACGGCGGGGGGACAATGAGCAGTTCTTC.

The CDR3 reads CASQETPETQYF. Here the CDR3 DNA reads TGCGCCAGCCAGGAAACCCCAGAGACCCAGTACTTC. The chain uses TRBV5-1 and TRBJ2-5; no reliable D call. Germline CDR1 and CDR2: SGHRS and YFSETQ. The V gene lost 7 bases and the J gene lost 4 bases, with 11 bases spanning the gap. The CDR3 totals 12 residues.

The DNA of the CDR3 is TGTGCCAGCAGTTACACTAGGAACACTGAAGCTTTCTTT. This gives the protein CASSYTRNTEAFF. The V and J genes are TRBV6-5 and TRBJ1-1, with D unresolved. The V end lost 2 bases, the J end lost 1 base, and 5 bases lay between the germline ends. The CDR3 length is 13 residues. Germline lookup yields CDR1 MNHEY and CDR2 SVGAGI.

The chain uses TRBV16 and TRBJ1-2; 7 nucleotides align to TRBD1. Trimming took 2 bases from V and 5 from J; bases not matched to a gene: 5. CDR1 and CDR2 from the germline V gene are KGHSY and FQNENV. The CDR3 has 14 amino acids. CDR3 bases: TGTGCCAGCAGCCAACTAACAGGGGTGTATGGCTACACCTTC. Its protein product is CASSQLTGVYGYTF.

This clone came up a few times. The CDR3 DNA sequence: TGTGCCAGCAGCTTGGGGACTTACTCCTACAATGAGCAGTTCTTC. It is translated as CASSLGTYSYNEQFF. This rearrangement joins TRBV5-4 to TRBJ2-1, with D possibly TRBD2 on 5 matching bases. In germline, CDR1 is SGHNT, CDR2 YYREEE (reference sequence). This CDR3 is 15 amino acids long. Trimming removed 0 bases at V and 0 bases at J, with 7 bases between.

The V and J genes are TRBV7-9 and TRBJ2-3; 7 nucleotides match TRBD1. Germline V lookup: CDR1 SEHNR, CDR2 FQNEAQ (reference sequence). This CDR3 contains 19 residues. Trimming removed 2 bases from V and 0 bases from J; junction bases left unmatched: 14. DNA for the CDR3: TGTGCCAGCAGCTTAAGGCTCCCTGGACAGGTAAAAAGCACAGATACGCAGTATTTT. Amino acids: CASSLRLPGQVKSTDTQYF.

The chain joins TRBV9 to TRBJ1-3; D unclear. CDR1 is SGDLS and CDR2 is YYNGEE in the germline V gene. The CDR3 sequence is 15 residues long. Trimming took 0 bases from V and 0 from J, leaving 7 bases between them. The CDR3 region has the DNA TGTGCCAGCAGCGTAGACGGGAACTCTGGAAACACCATATATTTT. This translates into CASSVDGNSGNTIYF.

The chain combines TRBV9 with TRBJ2-5; the match to TRBD1 covers 8 bases. Germline values: CDR1 SGDLS, CDR2 YYNGEE. The CDR3 has 14 residues. The V segment lost 5 bases and the J segment 1 base; nucleotides outside the gene matches: 4. The CDR3 bases are TGTGCCAGCAGTTTAACAGGGGGCCAAGAGACCCAGTACTTC. The encoded protein is CASSLTGGQETQYF.

This clone has only one observation. The rearrangement joins TRBV7-2 to TRBJ1-2; 9 bases map to TRBD1. With V trimmed by 4 bases and J by 4 bases, 13 bases remained unmatched. The CDR3 sequence is 17 residues long. CDR1 SGHTA and CDR2 FQGNSA come from the germline V gene. The CDR3 loop reads CASSSSLFGTGSYGYTF. DNA for the CDR3: TGTGCCAGCAGCTCGTCACTATTCGGGACAGGGTCCTATGGCTACACCTTC.